This T cell receptor (beta chain) comes out of a study of T cells in localized non-small cell lung cancer. The repertoire was sequenced with immunoSEQ multiplex PCR; TCRdb's copy has only in-frame clones and lacks some. The table includes 45,000 to 60,000 clones, over 60% detected once. Comment on this clone: The antigen remains undetermined.

Study observations and caveats: When the top 100 tumor clones were examined, a median approximately 57 of them also appeared in the adjacent lung, which was paired and uninvolved. It remains possible that heterogeneity exists, since only one tumor region was sequenced.

CDR1 is PRHDT, CDR2 FYEKMQ, per germline (reference sequence). The CDR3 has 14 residues. The junction had 10 bases not matched to a gene; V was cut back by 5 bases and J by 6 bases. The specimen comprised PBMCs, sampled before any cancer treatment. This receptor was obtained from a woman between 35 and 70 years old with stage II lung adenocarcinoma. The chain couples TRBV13 to TRBJ2-7; 7 bases align to TRBD1. For the CDR3, the DNA is TGTGCCAGCAGCCTCGGGACAGTAATCGGCGAGCAGTACTTC. Amino acids: CASSLGTVIGEQYF.